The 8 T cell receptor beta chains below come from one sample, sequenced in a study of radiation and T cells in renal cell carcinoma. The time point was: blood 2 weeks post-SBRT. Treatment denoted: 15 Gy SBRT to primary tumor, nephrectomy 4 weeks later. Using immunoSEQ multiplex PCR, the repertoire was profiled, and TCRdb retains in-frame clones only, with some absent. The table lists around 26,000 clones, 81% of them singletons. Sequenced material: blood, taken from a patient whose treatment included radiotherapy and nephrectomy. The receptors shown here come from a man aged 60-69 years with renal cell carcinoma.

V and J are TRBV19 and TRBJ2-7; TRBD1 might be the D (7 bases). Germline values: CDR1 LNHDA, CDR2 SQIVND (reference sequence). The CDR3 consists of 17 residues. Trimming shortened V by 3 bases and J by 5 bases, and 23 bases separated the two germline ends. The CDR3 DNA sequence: TGTGCCAGTAGTATGCTGGCAGGAGGGGGCGCGGGCCACGAGCAGTACTTC. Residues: CASSMLAGGGAGHEQYF.

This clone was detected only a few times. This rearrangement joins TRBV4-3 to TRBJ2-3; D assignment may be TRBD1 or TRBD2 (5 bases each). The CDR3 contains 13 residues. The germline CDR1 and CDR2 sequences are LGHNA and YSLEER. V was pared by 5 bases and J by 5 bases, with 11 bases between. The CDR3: CASSYGTEDTQYF. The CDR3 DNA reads TGCGCCAGCAGCTACGGGACGGAAGATACGCAGTATTTT.

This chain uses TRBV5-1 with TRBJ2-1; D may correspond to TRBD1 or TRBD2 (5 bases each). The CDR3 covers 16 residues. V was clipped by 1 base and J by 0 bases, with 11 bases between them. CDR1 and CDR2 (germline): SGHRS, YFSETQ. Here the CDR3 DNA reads TGCGCCAGCAGCTTGCTGCCCGGGGCCTCCTACAATGAGCAGTTCTTC. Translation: CASSLLPGASYNEQFF.

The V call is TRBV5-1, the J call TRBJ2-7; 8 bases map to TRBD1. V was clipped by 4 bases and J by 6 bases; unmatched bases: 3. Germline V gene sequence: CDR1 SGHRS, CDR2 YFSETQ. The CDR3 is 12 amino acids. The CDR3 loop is CASSVTGGEQYF. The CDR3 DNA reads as TGCGCCAGCAGCGTTACAGGGGGCGAGCAGTACTTC.

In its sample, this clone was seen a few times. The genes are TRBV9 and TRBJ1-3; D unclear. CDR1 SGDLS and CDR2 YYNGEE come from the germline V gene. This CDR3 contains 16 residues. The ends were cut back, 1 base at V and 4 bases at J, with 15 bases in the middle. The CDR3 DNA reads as TGTGCCAGCAGCGTAATCGACTCCTTAGCGGGAAACACCATATATTTT. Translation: CASSVIDSLAGNTIYF.

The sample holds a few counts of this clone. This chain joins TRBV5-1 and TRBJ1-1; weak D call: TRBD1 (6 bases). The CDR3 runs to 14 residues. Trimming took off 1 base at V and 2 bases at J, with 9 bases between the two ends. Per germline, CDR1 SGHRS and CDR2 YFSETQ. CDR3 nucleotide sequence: TGCGCCAGCAGCTTGACAGGGATCAACACTGAAGCTTTCTTT. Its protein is CASSLTGINTEAFF.

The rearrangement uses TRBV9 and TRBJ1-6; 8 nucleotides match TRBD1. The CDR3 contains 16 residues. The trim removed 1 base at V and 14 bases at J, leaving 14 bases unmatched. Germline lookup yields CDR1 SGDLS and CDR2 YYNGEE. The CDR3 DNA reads TGTGCCAGCAGCGTAACCGGGACAGGCGGAATGGTAGCCCTCCACTTT. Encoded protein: CASSVTGTGGMVALHF.

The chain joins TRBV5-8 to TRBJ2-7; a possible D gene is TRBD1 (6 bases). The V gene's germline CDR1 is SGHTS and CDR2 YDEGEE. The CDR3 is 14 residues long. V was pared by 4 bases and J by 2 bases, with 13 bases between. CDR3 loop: CASSPTGGTYEQYF. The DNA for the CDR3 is TGTGCCAGCAGCCCGACAGGAGGAACCTACGAGCAGTACTTC. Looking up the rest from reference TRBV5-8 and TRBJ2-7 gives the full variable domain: EAGVTQSPTHLIKTRGQQATLRCSPISGHTSVYWYQQALGLGLQFLLWYDEGEERNRGNFPPRFSGRQFPNYSSELNVNALELEDSALYLCASSPTGGTYEQYFGPGTRLTVT.